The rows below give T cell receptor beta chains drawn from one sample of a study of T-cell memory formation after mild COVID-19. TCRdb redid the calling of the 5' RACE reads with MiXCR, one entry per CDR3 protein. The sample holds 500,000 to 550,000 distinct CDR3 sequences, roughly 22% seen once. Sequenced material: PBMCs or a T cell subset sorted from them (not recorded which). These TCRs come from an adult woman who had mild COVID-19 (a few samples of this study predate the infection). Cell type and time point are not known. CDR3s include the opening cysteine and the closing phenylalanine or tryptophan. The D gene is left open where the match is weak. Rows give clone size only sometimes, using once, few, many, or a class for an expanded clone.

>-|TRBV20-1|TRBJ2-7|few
TGCAGAGGCTACGAGCAGTACTTC
CRGYEQYF
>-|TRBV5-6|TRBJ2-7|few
TGTGCCAGCAGCTCCCGGGGCCGCTCCTACGAGCAGTACTTC
CASSSRGRSYEQYF
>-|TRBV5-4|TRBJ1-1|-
TGTGCCAGCAGCTTGGGGCCCCAGGAGGATCACACTGAAGCTTTCTTT
CASSLGPQEDHTEAFF
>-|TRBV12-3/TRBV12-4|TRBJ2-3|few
TGTGCCAGCAGCCCAGGAGACGCAGGGGAAGGGGCAGATACGCAGTATTTT
CASSPGDAGEGADTQYF
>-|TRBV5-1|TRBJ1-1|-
TGCGCCAGCATCTGGAGGGATTCGCGAGGCACTGAAGCTTTCTTT
CASIWRDSRGTEAFF
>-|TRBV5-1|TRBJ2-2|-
TGCGCCAGCAGCTTGGCCAGTCAGGGAGTTGGGGAGCTGTTTTTT
CASSLASQGVGELFF
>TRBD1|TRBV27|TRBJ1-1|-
TGTGCCAGCGGGCTCGGGACAGGGTTTGGGAACACTGAAGCTTTCTTT
CASGLGTGFGNTEAFF
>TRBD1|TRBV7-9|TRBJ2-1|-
TGTGCCAGCAGCTATCCGGGACAGGGGTACAATGAGCAGTTCTTC
CASSYPGQGYNEQFF
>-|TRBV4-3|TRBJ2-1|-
TGCGCCAGCAGCCAAGGATTTAACAATGAGCAGTTCTTC
CASSQGFNNEQFF
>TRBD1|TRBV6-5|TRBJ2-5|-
TGTGCCAGCAGTGGATCCGGGACAGGGATGAGGGAGACCCAGTACTTC
CASSGSGTGMRETQYF
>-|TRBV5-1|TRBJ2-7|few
TGCGCCAGCAGCTTGGCGGGGGCGCATCAGAGGCAGTACTTC
CASSLAGAHQRQYF
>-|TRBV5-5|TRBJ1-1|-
TGTGCCAGCAGCTGGGTCACGGGCGCTGAAGCTTTCTTT
CASSWVTGAEAFF
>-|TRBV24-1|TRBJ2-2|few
TGTGCCATACAGCAGGCAACGAACACCGGGGAGCTGTTTTTT
CAIQQATNTGELFF
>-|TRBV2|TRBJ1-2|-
TGTGCCAGCAGTGAAGTCTCAGGGAACTATGGCTACACCTTC
CASSEVSGNYGYTF
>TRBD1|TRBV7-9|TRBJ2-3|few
TGTGCCAGCAGCACCCCGCAGGCCAGACAGGGGGCTAACGCAGATACGCAGTATTTT
CASSTPQARQGANADTQYF
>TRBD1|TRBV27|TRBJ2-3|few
TGTGCCAGCAGTAAACTAGGACAGGGAGATACGCAGTATTTT
CASSKLGQGDTQYF
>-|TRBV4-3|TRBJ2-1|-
TGCGCCAGCAGCCAAGAGCAGGGCTCCTACAATGAGCAGTTCTTC
CASSQEQGSYNEQFF
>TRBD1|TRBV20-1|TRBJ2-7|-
TGCAGTGCTAGAAGGGGGCCCACCTACGAGCAGTACTTC
CSARRGPTYEQYF
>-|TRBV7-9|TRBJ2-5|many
TGTGCCAGCAGCACCCCACGGAATCAAGAGACCCAGTACTTC
CASSTPRNQETQYF
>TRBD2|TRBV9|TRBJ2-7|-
TGTGCCAGCAGCGTAGAGGGTAGCGGGACCTACGAGCAGTACTTC
CASSVEGSGTYEQYF
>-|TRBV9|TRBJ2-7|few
TGTGCCAGCAGCCTTACACCTGGGGGGAGCTACGAGCAGTACTTC
CASSLTPGGSYEQYF
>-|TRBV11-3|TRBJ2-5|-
TGTGCCAGCAGCGGCCTGGTCGGGACCCAGTACTTC
CASSGLVGTQYF
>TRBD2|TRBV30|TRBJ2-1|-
TGTGCCTGGAGCCACGGGACTAGCGGGGATGAGCAGTTCTTC
CAWSHGTSGDEQFF
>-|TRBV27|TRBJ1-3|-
TGTGCCAGCCGCGACGGCCAACCAGGAAACACCATATATTTT
CASRDGQPGNTIYF
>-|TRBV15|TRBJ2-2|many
TGTGCCACCAGCAGAGACAGGGCCGGGGAGCTGTTTTTT
CATSRDRAGELFF
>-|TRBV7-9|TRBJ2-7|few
TGTGCCAGCAGCGCCTGGTTAGCGGCAACCTACGAGCAGTACTTC
CASSAWLAATYEQYF
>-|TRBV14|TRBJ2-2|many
TGTGCCAGCAGCAACAGACTAGGTCCCGGGGAGCTGTTTTTT
CASSNRLGPGELFF
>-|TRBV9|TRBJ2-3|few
TGTGCCAGCAGCTGGCAGTTCAGCACAGATACGCAGTATTTT
CASSWQFSTDTQYF
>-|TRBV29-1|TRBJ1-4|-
TGCAGCGTTTTGCAGGGCGAAAAACTGTTTTTT
CSVLQGEKLFF
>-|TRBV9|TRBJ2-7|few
TGTGCCAGCAGCGTAGAAGGGCAGACCTACGAGCAGTACTTC
CASSVEGQTYEQYF
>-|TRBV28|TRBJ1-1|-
TGTGCCACCCGAGGGAACACTGAAGCTTTCTTT
CATRGNTEAFF
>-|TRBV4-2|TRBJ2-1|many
TGTGCCAGCAGCCAAAGGGGGTCGAATGAGCAGTTCTTC
CASSQRGSNEQFF
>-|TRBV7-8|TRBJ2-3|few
TGTGCCAGCAGCTTACCGGGACTTCAAAGATATCCGAATACGCAGTATTTT
CASSLPGLQRYPNTQYF
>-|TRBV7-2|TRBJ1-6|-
TGTGCCAGCAGCTTAGGGGGGTCGGTTGATTCACCCCTCCACTTT
CASSLGGSVDSPLHF
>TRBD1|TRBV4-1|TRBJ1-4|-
TGCGCAGGACGGGGACAGGGGGCTGAAAAACTGTTTTTT
CAGRGQGAEKLFF
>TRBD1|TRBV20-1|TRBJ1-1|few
TGCAGTGCCAGGGACAGGCATTACACTGAAGCTTTCTTT
CSARDRHYTEAFF
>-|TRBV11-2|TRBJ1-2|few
TGTGCCAGCAGCTTGGGGGCTGGGGGCTACACCTTC
CASSLGAGGYTF
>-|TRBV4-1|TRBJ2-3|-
TGCGCCAGCAGCCAAGACACGGGGTTCACAGATACGCAGTATTTT
CASSQDTGFTDTQYF
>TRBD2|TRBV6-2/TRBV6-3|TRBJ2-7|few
TGTGCCAGCAGTTACCTCCGACTAGCGGGGTACGAGCAGTACTTC
CASSYLRLAGYEQYF
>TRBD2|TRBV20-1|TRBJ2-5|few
TGCAGTGCTGGCCGCCATAACGCATTAATAGCGGGAGCACGAGAGACCCAGTACTTC
CSAGRHNALIAGARETQYF
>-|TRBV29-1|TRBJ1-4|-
TGCAGCGCGCGCAGGGGTGAAAAACTGTTTTTT
CSARRGEKLFF
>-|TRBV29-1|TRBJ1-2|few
TGCAGCGTTGCAGTTCAGGGAGGGCTCTATGGCTACACCTTC
CSVAVQGGLYGYTF
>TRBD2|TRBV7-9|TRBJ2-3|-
TGTGCCAGCAGCCCCCGGGACTATACAGATACGCAGTATTTT
CASSPRDYTDTQYF
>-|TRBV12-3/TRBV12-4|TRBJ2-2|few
TGTGCCAGCAGTTTGACGGGAGAGTACACCGGGGAGCTGTTTTTT
CASSLTGEYTGELFF
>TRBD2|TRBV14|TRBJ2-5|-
TGTGCCAGCAGCCGCGGGGGAAACCAAGAGACCCAGTACTTC
CASSRGGNQETQYF